The TCR beta chain described here comes from a study of blood T cell repertoires in COVID-19. In the original processing: Using reference gene primer amplification, nucleated cell counts were estimated. The data were produced by immunoSEQ multiplex PCR, yet TCRdb's version contains in-frame clones alone and is incomplete. V and J calls and clone size are given by that table; D and trimming were obtained from the DNA. Here the sample spans 150,000 to 200,000 clones, roughly 89% being singletons. The table lists this clone with a few counts. The sequence was collected from a woman in her 50s with acute or convalescent COVID-19. The sequencing sample was made of peripheral blood.

The CDR3 here is CASSSVRGGEQFF. CDR3 nucleotide sequence: TGTGCCAGCAGCTCCGTGCGGGGGGGTGAGCAGTTCTTC. V usage is TRBV11-3 and J usage is TRBJ2-1, with 9 bases that match TRBD2. This CDR3 has 13 amino acids. V lost 4 bases to trimming and J lost 9 bases; unmatched junction nucleotides: 4. Germline V gene data show CDR1 as SGHNT and CDR2 as YENEEA.